Listed here are 21 T cell receptor beta chains from one sample, sequenced in a study of T cells after yellow fever vaccination. TCRdb reanalysed the 5' RACE reads using MiXCR and keeps one entry per CDR3 protein. The sample lists approximately 70,000 distinct CDR3 sequences, about 6% occurring once. This sample comprised CD8+ T cells sorted from PBMCs, obtained about 49 days after the first yellow fever vaccination. Receptors were obtained from a man between 18 and 29 years old who received the YFV17D yellow fever vaccine.

A few counts support this clonotype. The chain is built from TRBV11-2 and TRBJ2-3; 10 bases are shared with TRBD2. The CDR3 totals 19 residues. The germline V gene encodes CDR1 SGHAT and CDR2 FQNNGV. Trimming cost V 7 bases and J 0 bases; bases outside gene matches: 16. CDR3: CASNLAGAPVVPSTDTQYF. The CDR3 DNA reads TGTGCCAGCAATCTAGCGGGGGCGCCAGTAGTACCTAGCACAGATACGCAGTATTTT. Full variable domain (remainder filled in from reference TRBV11-2 and TRBJ2-3): EAGVAQSPRYKIIEKRQSVAFWCNPISGHATLYWYQQILGQGPKLLIQFQNNGVVDDSQLPKDRFSAERLKGVDSTLKIQPAKLEDSAVYLCASNLAGAPVVPSTDTQYFGPGTRLTVL.

This clonotype was seen at least ten times. V usage is TRBV29-1 and J usage is TRBJ2-3; perhaps TRBD1 as D (5 bases). The V end was cut by 2 bases, the J end by 6 bases, with 15 bases between. Per the germline V gene, CDR1 is SQVTM and CDR2 is ANQGSEA. This CDR3 contains 14 residues. The CDR3 protein is CSVESRGQGDTQYF. In DNA form, the CDR3 reads TGCAGCGTTGAAAGTAGGGGCCAGGGTGATACGCAGTATTTT.

This clonotype was recorded many times. The chain combines TRBV6-4 with TRBJ2-3, with a tentative D call TRBD2 (5 bases). CDR1 and CDR2 (germline): MRHNA, SNTAGT. V lost 5 bases and J lost 6, with 15 bases in between. This CDR3 region has 14 residues. CDR3 DNA: TGTGCCAGCAGTCCTGCGACGGGGTTGGATACGCAGTATTTT. Protein product: CASSPATGLDTQYF.

This chain links TRBV5-4 with TRBJ2-3, with D maybe TRBD2 (7 bases). Trimming shortened V by 3 bases and J by 4 bases, and 15 bases separated the two germline ends. In germline, CDR1 is SGHNT, CDR2 YYREEE (reference sequence). The CDR3 consists of 15 residues. This CDR3 is CASSSLGGGADTQYF. In DNA form, the CDR3 reads TGTGCCAGCAGCTCTCTAGGGGGGGGCGCAGATACGCAGTATTTT.

The gene calls are TRBV5-6 and TRBJ2-5, with D possibly called TRBD1 or TRBD2 (7 bases each). CDR1 and CDR2 (germline): SGHDT, YYEEEE. There are 13 residues in the CDR3. The V and J ends lost 4 bases and 4 bases respectively, with 11 bases between them. CDR3 in amino acids: CASSSRGGETQYF. CDR3 bases: TGTGCCAGCAGCAGCAGGGGGGGAGAGACCCAGTACTTC.

This clonotype appeared a few times. The V gene is TRBV15, the J gene TRBJ1-3; D remains unclear. Looked up from germline, CDR1 is LNHNV and CDR2 is YYDKDF (reference sequence). V lost 0 bases and J 0 bases, leaving 3 bases between the germline ends. CDR3 length: 14 residues. The CDR3 DNA reads TGTGCCACCAGCAGAGATGACTCTGGAAACACCATATATTTT. It yields the protein CATSRDDSGNTIYF.

There are a few counts of this clonotype. The rearrangement joins TRBV9 to TRBJ2-7; possibly TRBD1 for D (5 bases). Trimming shortened V by 0 bases and J by 3 bases, and 19 bases separated the two germline ends. CDR1 SGDLS and CDR2 YYNGEE come from the germline V gene. The CDR3 has 17 amino acids. CDR3 protein: CASSVGPSAGSSYEQYF. Here the CDR3 DNA reads TGTGCCAGCAGCGTAGGTCCATCGGCAGGGTCAAGCTACGAGCAGTACTTC.

This sequence joins TRBV4-1 and TRBJ1-5; possible D gene TRBD1, 5 bases. This CDR3 spans 14 amino acids. Trimming left V 4 bases short and J 4 bases short, with 11 bases between. From germline, CDR1 is MGHRA and CDR2 YSYEKL. The CDR3 sequence is CASSLRGPNQPQHF. The CDR3 DNA reads as TGCGCCAGCAGCCTCCGGGGCCCAAATCAGCCCCAGCATTTT.

This clonotype came up a few times. The chain is built from TRBV7-2 and TRBJ2-5; no firm D call. Trimming removed 4 bases at V and 7 bases at J, with 22 bases between. The CDR3 has 16 residues. Looked up from germline, CDR1 is SGHTA and CDR2 is FQGNSA. CDR3 DNA: TGTGCCAGCAGCTCTAGGACCGGGCCCGACGACGTGACCCAGTACTTC. Amino acids: CASSSRTGPDDVTQYF. Full variable domain (outside the CDR3, taken from reference TRBV7-2 and TRBJ2-5): GAGVSQSPSNKVTEKGKDVELRCDPISGHTALYWYRQSLGQGLEFLIYFQGNSAPDKSGLPSDRFSAERTGGSVSTLTIQRTQQEDSAVYLCASSSRTGPDDVTQYFGPGTRLLVL.

This clonotype occurred many times. The chain recombines TRBV5-1 with TRBJ2-6; D unresolved. The CDR3 runs 15 residues. Between the trimmed V and J ends, which lost 0 bases and 1 base, there was a span of 5 bases. CDR1 and CDR2 from the germline V gene are SGHRS and YFSETQ. The CDR3 DNA follows: TGCGCCAGCAGCTTGGTTGAGTCTGGGGCCAACGTCCTGACTTTC. It yields the protein CASSLVESGANVLTF.

CDR3 amino acids: CASSSLTLRQGRDYEQYV. The CDR3 nucleotides are TGTGCCAGCAGCTCCCTTACCCTTAGACAGGGCCGAGACTACGAGCAGTACGTC. The V gene is TRBV7-8, the J gene TRBJ2-7; 7 bases are shared with TRBD1. Germline CDR1 and CDR2: SGHVS and FQNEAQ. The CDR3 length is 18 residues. V gave up 4 bases and J gave up 3 bases; unmatched junction bases: 18.

This clonotype was found many times. The chain uses TRBV20-1 and TRBJ2-1; D could derive from TRBD1 or TRBD2 (5 bases each). CDR1 is DFQATT and CDR2 is SNEGSKA in the germline V gene (reference sequence). This CDR3 spans 14 amino acids. The ends were cut back, 6 bases at V and 5 bases at J, with 17 bases in the middle. This CDR3 is CSARDLTPNNEQFF. The DNA of the CDR3 is TGCAGTGCCAGGGACCTCACCCCTAACAATGAGCAGTTCTTC.

This clonotype is medium-sized. The chain recombines TRBV7-9 with TRBJ2-7; D may match TRBD1 or TRBD2 (5 bases each). V gave up 5 bases and J gave up 3 bases, with 11 bases separating them. The germline CDR1 and CDR2 sequences are SEHNR and FQNEAQ (reference sequence). The CDR3 has 13 residues. CDR3 in DNA: TGTGCCAGCAGCCCGGGGCAGGTCTACGAGCAGTACTTC. Encoded protein: CASSPGQVYEQYF.

This clonotype was recorded many times. The chain has TRBV9 and TRBJ1-1; TRBD1 matches at 9 bases. This CDR3 is built from 15 residues. Germline loops: CDR1 SGDLS, CDR2 YYNGEE. V shed 3 bases, J shed 8 bases, and the junction held 11 bases outside the gene matches. The CDR3, as DNA: TGTGCCAGCAGCGAACCCCCCGGGACAGGGTCGGAAGCTTTCTTT. It translates to CASSEPPGTGSEAFF.

This clonotype has at least ten counts. The chain combines TRBV19 with TRBJ2-7; the D is unclear. V dropped 4 bases and J dropped 2 bases, with 9 bases sitting between them. Germline V lookup: CDR1 LNHDA, CDR2 SQIVND (reference sequence). CDR3 length: 13 residues. CDR3 residues: CASSRAYAYEQYF. The CDR3 DNA reads as TGTGCCAGTAGTAGAGCATACGCCTACGAGCAGTACTTC. The whole variable domain, remainder taken from reference TRBV19 and TRBJ2-7, is DGGITQSPKYLFRKEGQNVTLSCEQNLNHDAMYWYRQDPGQGLRLIYYSQIVNDFQKGDIAEGYSVSREKKESFPLTVTSAQKNPTAFYLCASSRAYAYEQYFGPGTRLTVT.

The V gene is TRBV4-1, the J gene TRBJ2-3; a possible D gene is TRBD2 (7 bases). V was shortened by 4 bases and J by 2 bases, with 19 bases between the two germline ends. The CDR3 is made up of 17 amino acids. CDR1 MGHRA and CDR2 YSYEKL come from the germline V gene. The CDR3 reads CASSLIGGGGYTDTQYF. The CDR3 DNA reads as TGCGCCAGCAGCCTGATAGGAGGCGGGGGCTACACAGATACGCAGTATTTT.

This clonotype was observed many times. The rearrangement uses TRBV20-1 and TRBJ1-1; D gene ambiguous. V was shortened by 1 base and J by 3 bases, with 6 bases between the two germline ends. Germline V CDR1 and CDR2: DFQATT, SNEGSKA (reference sequence). The length of the CDR3 is 12 residues. The CDR3 DNA is TGCAGTGCTAGAGCTAGGGACACTGAAGCTTTCTTT. Its protein is CSARARDTEAFF.

The sample holds a few counts of this clonotype. The rearrangement links TRBV6-1 to TRBJ1-4; unclear D gene. Trimming stripped 2 bases from V and 8 bases from J, with 21 bases between. The CDR3 has 17 amino acids. The germline gives CDR1 MNHNS, CDR2 SASEGT. CDR3 sequence: CASSEPGTSGKREKLFF. CDR3 bases: TGTGCCAGCAGTGAACCTGGAACGTCTGGGAAGCGGGAAAAACTGTTTTTT.

The chain recombines TRBV25-1 with TRBJ2-7; TRBD1 aligns across 12 bases. Unmatched junction bases numbered 3, after V lost 3 bases and J lost 3 bases. The CDR3 covers 15 residues. From germline, CDR1 is MGHDK and CDR2 SYGVNS. The CDR3 reads CASSDGTGGFYEQYF. The CDR3 bases are TGTGCCAGCAGTGACGGGACAGGGGGCTTCTACGAGCAGTACTTC.

In this sample, this clonotype turned up many times. This chain joins TRBV6-5 and TRBJ1-1; unclear D gene. Germline-derived CDR1 and CDR2 are MNHEY and SVGAGI. CDR3 length: 13 amino acids. V was clipped by 6 bases and J by 0 bases, with 8 bases between them. The CDR3 sequence is CASSRTLNTEAFF. The CDR3 bases are TGTGCCAGCAGCCGGACGTTGAACACTGAAGCTTTCTTT.

V usage is TRBV7-9 and J usage is TRBJ2-6; TRBD1 is a possible D gene (6 bases). The CDR3 loop spans 15 amino acids. Germline V gene data show CDR1 as SEHNR and CDR2 as FQNEAQ (reference sequence). V was clipped by 5 bases and J by 0 bases, with 8 bases between them. The CDR3 loop is CASSRDNSGANVLTF. The CDR3 coding sequence is TGTGCCAGCAGCCGGGACAACTCTGGGGCCAACGTCCTGACTTTC. Together with reference TRBV7-9 and TRBJ2-6, the CDR3 gives the full variable domain: DTGVSQNPRHKITKRGQNVTFRCDPISEHNRLYWYRQTLGQGPEFLTYFQNEAQLEKSRLLSDRFSAERPKGSFSTLEIQRTEQGDSAMYLCASSRDNSGANVLTFGAGSRLTVL.